This TCR beta chain was recovered during a study of T cell changes during pregnancy in multiple sclerosis. The CDR3 is made up of 13 amino acids. V dropped 0 bases and J dropped 11 bases, with 14 bases sitting between them. In germline, CDR1 is GTSNPN, CDR2 SVGIG (reference sequence). TCRdb's copy holds only in-frame clones and misses some; the assay was immunoSEQ multiplex PCR. The table includes roughly 88,000 clones, roughly nine tenths detected once. Source: peripheral blood, taken in the first trimester of pregnancy. The sequence came from a female donor with multiple sclerosis, enrolled in a pregnancy study. This rearrangement joins TRBV30 to TRBJ1-5; D may be TRBD1 (5 bases). The CDR3 region is CAWSVLVGGTQHF. In nucleotides, the CDR3 is TGTGCCTGGAGTGTATTGGTGGGGGGGACCCAGCATTTT.